The 3 T cell receptor beta chains in this list originate from one sample, sequenced in a study of cytomegalovirus exposure and HLA in healthy donors. It was with 60 Vbeta and 13 Jbeta primers that the PCR ran. TCRdb's table, derived via immunoSEQ multiplex PCR, lists solely in-frame clones and lacks some. This sample's table reports about 200,000 clones. The sequencing sample was made of PBMCs. These receptor sequences come from a girl under 10 years old in good health and CMV-seropositive.

The J gene is TRBJ2-7, the V gene TRBV27; 9 bases are shared with TRBD1. Per the germline V gene, CDR1 is MNHEY and CDR2 is SMNVEV (reference sequence). The length of the CDR3 is 16 residues. Trimming took 4 bases from V and 1 from J; bases not matched to a gene: 8. The CDR3: CASSSFTGTGSYEQYF. CDR3 DNA sequence: TGTGCCAGCAGTTCCTTTACCGGGACAGGGTCCTACGAGCAGTACTTC.

The chain has TRBV10-2 and TRBJ2-7; tentatively, D is TRBD1 (5 bases). CDR3 length: 15 amino acids. Germline V lookup: CDR1 WSHSY, CDR2 SAAADI. The V gene lost 4 bases and the J gene lost 3 bases, with 16 bases spanning the gap. CDR3 nucleotide sequence: TGCGCCAGCAGTGGGGAAAGGGGTGTGGGCTACGAGCAGTACTTC. Its protein is CASSGERGVGYEQYF.

The CDR3 DNA reads as TGTGCCAGCAGTCAGACTCCCAGCTCTGGAAACACCATATATTTT. As protein: CASSQTPSSGNTIYF. The chain has TRBV6-5 and TRBJ1-3; no clear D gene. Looked up from germline, CDR1 is MNHEY and CDR2 is SVGAGI. CDR3 length equals 15 residues. V was pared by 5 bases and J by 0 bases, with 11 bases between.